The 4 T cell receptor beta chains below come from one sample, sequenced in a study of T cell repertoires in cytomegalovirus infection. TCRdb re-derived calls from the reads in MiXCR, one entry per CDR3 protein. The table lists roughly 990,000 distinct CDR3 sequences, roughly 31% of them singletons, with about an eighth in the top ten. For these receptors, no antigen is known. The material was cultured CD8+ T cells from PBMCs, obtained from culture after CMV antigen stimulation. Source of these receptors: a human donor in good health (CMV status not recorded). Some clones in this sample may be carry-over from other donors' samples.

Comment on this clonotype: The junction differs from germline at one of its ends, possibly a read error. The chain combines TRBV7-9 with TRBJ2-3; no clear D gene. The CDR3 is made up of 16 amino acids. CDR1 SEHNR and CDR2 FQNEAQ come from the germline V gene (reference sequence). In DNA form, the CDR3 reads TGTGCCAGCAGCTCCCCCCCGGGCAGACGCACAGATACGCTGTATTTT. It encodes CASSSPPGRRTDTLYF. The full variable domain, rest sourced from reference TRBV7-9 and TRBJ2-3, is DTGVSQNPRHKITKRGQNVTFRCDPISEHNRLYWYRQTLGQGPEFLTYFQNEAQLEKSRLLSDRFSAERPKGSFSTLEIQRTEQGDSAMYLCASSSPPGRRTDTLYFGPGTRLTVL.

The chain employs TRBV28 and TRBJ2-7; D perhaps matches TRBD1 (6 bases). The CDR3 loop spans 12 amino acids. Germline CDR1 and CDR2: MDHEN and SYDVKM. V lost 5 bases to trimming and J lost 3 bases, with 8 bases between them. CDR3 loop: CASSGGFYEQYV. CDR3 sequence (DNA): TGTGCCAGCAGTGGGGGCTTCTACGAGCAGTACGTC.

V gene TRBV28 combines with J gene TRBJ2-5, with D maybe TRBD1 (6 bases). This CDR3 has 15 amino acids. V shed 5 bases and J shed 5 bases, with 18 bases lying between them. The germline CDR1 and CDR2 sequences are MDHEN and SYDVKM. This CDR3 reads CASSPGQIRKETQYF. CDR3 DNA sequence: TGTGCCAGCAGTCCAGGACAGATCAGGAAGGAGACCCAGTACTTC.

There are a few counts of this clonotype. The chain couples TRBV7-4 to TRBJ1-1, with unresolved D. CDR3 size: 14 residues. From germline, CDR1 is SGHVT and CDR2 SQSDAQ. The V end was cut by 5 bases, the J end by 1 base, with 11 bases between. The CDR3 sequence is CASSPVQPNTEAFF. The CDR3, as DNA: TGTGCCAGCAGCCCCGTACAGCCGAACACTGAAGCTTTCTTT.